The rows below give T cell receptor beta chains drawn from one sample of a study of PD-1 blockade in classical Hodgkin lymphoma. Generated by immunoSEQ multiplex PCR, the TCRdb table keeps only in-frame clones and is missing some. The sample holds roughly 8,500 clones, approximately 90% seen once. The sample here was peripheral blood mononuclear cells (PBMCs), taken before the fourth cycle of nivolumab. The receptors originated from a human donor with classical Hodgkin lymphoma. Each CDR3 is given with its conserved first and last residue. The D gene is left open where the match is weak. Expanded clones get a size class; other rows say once, few or many, or leave the size out.

CDR3nt	CDR3aa	v_gene	j_gene	d_gene	abundance
TGTGCCTGGACGACCTCACAGGAGGGCGGCACCTTC	CAWTTSQEGGTF	TRBV30	TRBJ1-2	-	-
TGTGCCAGCAGCTTAACATTCGCGGGAGAAGCCAAAAACATTCAGTACTTC	CASSLTFAGEAKNIQYF	TRBV7-9	TRBJ2-4	TRBD2	-
TGCGCCAGCAGCTTGGAGCCTATTAACAGGGACCCCCAAAACATTCAGTACTTC	CASSLEPINRDPQNIQYF	TRBV5-1	TRBJ2-4	-	once
TGTGCCAGCAGCCGAAAGAACACTGAAGCTTTCTTT	CASSRKNTEAFF	TRBV7-9	TRBJ1-1	-	-
TGCACCCAGGGGGGCACCACGAGGACCGGGGAGCTGTTTTTT	CTQGGTTRTGELFF	TRBV10-2	TRBJ2-2	-	-
TGTGCCTGGAGAAGCAGGGGAAGCACAGATACGCAGTATTTT	CAWRSRGSTDTQYF	TRBV30	TRBJ2-3	-	-
TGTGCCAGCAGTGACAGTCCTATGAACACTGAAGCTTTCTTT	CASSDSPMNTEAFF	TRBV14	TRBJ1-1	-	-
TGTGCCATCAGTGTGGAGGAACCGAACACTGAAGCTTTCTTT	CAISVEEPNTEAFF	TRBV10-3	TRBJ1-1	-	once
TGTGCCAGCAGCTTAGGAGGGTGGAACACCGGGGAGCTGTTTTTT	CASSLGGWNTGELFF	TRBV11-2	TRBJ2-2	-	-
TGTGCCATCAGTGACGAACGGACGGTCTACGAGCAGTACTTC	CAISDERTVYEQYF	TRBV10-3	TRBJ2-7	-	-
TGTGCCAGCAGCCCCGAGTTCCAAGAGACCCAGTACTTC	CASSPEFQETQYF	TRBV9	TRBJ2-5	-	few
TGTGCCAGCAGTTACTCGACAAGTTCCCAGGGGGGATTAACCTACGAGCAGTACTTC	CASSYSTSSQGGLTYEQYF	TRBV6-7	TRBJ2-7	-	few
TGTGCCAGCAGCCCCGGCCAGGGTGGCACCGGGGAGCTGTTTTTT	CASSPGQGGTGELFF	TRBV7-3	TRBJ2-2	-	-
TGTGCCAGCAGCTTAAGACAGGGCATGGACACCGGGGAGCTGTTTTTT	CASSLRQGMDTGELFF	TRBV7-9	TRBJ2-2	TRBD1	once
TGTGCCAGCAGCTCCCTAGCGGGGTCCTACGAGCAGTACTTC	CASSSLAGSYEQYF	TRBV11-2	TRBJ2-7	TRBD2	-
TGTGCCATCACTAAGTGGGACAGTTTCACCGGGGAGCTGTTTTTT	CAITKWDSFTGELFF	TRBV10-3	TRBJ2-2	TRBD1	-
TGTGCCAGCAGCGTAGAACCCGGGTTGGGTGACTATTACGAGCAGTACTTC	CASSVEPGLGDYYEQYF	TRBV9	TRBJ2-7	-	-
TGTGCCAGCAGTTCTGACGGGGATAGCTATGGCTACACCTTC	CASSSDGDSYGYTF	TRBV27	TRBJ1-2	-	-
TGTGCCAGCAGCCAAGGGACAGTTGGGAATCAGCCCCAGCATTTT	CASSQGTVGNQPQHF	TRBV11-2	TRBJ1-5	TRBD1	-
TGTGCCAGCAGTGAAGCCCCGGGACTAGCGGGCAATGAGCAGTTCTTC	CASSEAPGLAGNEQFF	TRBV6-1	TRBJ2-1	TRBD2	-
TGTGCCAGCAGTTACTCCCAGGGGGCATCCTACGAGCAGTACTTC	CASSYSQGASYEQYF	TRBV6-5	TRBJ2-7	TRBD1	-
TGTGCCAGCAGTACAGGGAACACTGAAGCTTTCTTT	CASSTGNTEAFF	TRBV2	TRBJ1-1	-	-
TGTGCCAGCAGCTTCGGACAGAGCTCCTACGAGCAGTACTTC	CASSFGQSSYEQYF	TRBV5-6	TRBJ2-7	-	-
TGTGCCAGCAGCTTTCCAGGGGCCGAGCAGTACTTC	CASSFPGAEQYF	TRBV7-6	TRBJ2-7	-	-
TGTGCCAGCTCCCCCCGCCGGGGGCAGATACTCTATGGCTACACCTTC	CASSPRRGQILYGYTF	TRBV7-6	TRBJ1-2	-	-
TGCGCCAGCAGCCAAGGAGGAGGAAACACCATATATTTT	CASSQGGGNTIYF	TRBV4-1	TRBJ1-3	-	-
TGTGCCCCCAGGGGCTACACCTTC	CAPRGYTF	TRBV2	TRBJ1-2	-	-
TGTGCCAGCAGTGGGGGACTAGAAATCGAGCAGTACTTC	CASSGGLEIEQYF	TRBV2	TRBJ2-7	TRBD2	-
TGTGCCAGCAGCGACCAGCGTAATAGCAGAAGTTACAATGAGCAGTTCTTC	CASSDQRNSRSYNEQFF	TRBV25-1	TRBJ2-1	-	-
TGTGCCAGCTCCCTCCTAGGACCTAGCTCCTACAATGAGCAGTTCTTC	CASSLLGPSSYNEQFF	TRBV18	TRBJ2-1	-	-
TGCGCCAGCAGCTCCGAGCGGGAGTCCTACGAGCAGTACTTC	CASSSERESYEQYF	TRBV5-1	TRBJ2-7	TRBD2	few
TGTGCCAGCAGGCAAGGAGAGACCCAGTACTTC	CASRQGETQYF	TRBV2	TRBJ2-5	-	-
TGTGCCAGCCAATCCTCAGGGGTTAGCAATCAGCCCCAGCATTTT	CASQSSGVSNQPQHF	TRBV19	TRBJ1-5	-	-
TGTGCCAGCAGCCTCGGGACTAGCGGGGGCTCCTACGAGCAGTACTTC	CASSLGTSGGSYEQYF	TRBV28	TRBJ2-7	TRBD2	-
TGTGCCAGCAGCTGGGACAACTACGAGCAGTACTTC	CASSWDNYEQYF	TRBV5-6	TRBJ2-7	-	-
TGTGCCAGCAGTTATCGGCTAGCCAAAAACATTCAGTACTTC	CASSYRLAKNIQYF	TRBV6-5	TRBJ2-4	-	-
TGTGCCAGCTCACCTACAGAGAACATTCAGTACTTC	CASSPTENIQYF	TRBV18	TRBJ2-4	-	-
TGTGCCAGTAGCCGGACCCGAAACAATCAGCCCCAGCATTTT	CASSRTRNNQPQHF	TRBV19	TRBJ1-5	-	few
TGTGCCAGCAGCAATACAGGGGGCTGGGGCTACACCTTC	CASSNTGGWGYTF	TRBV6-1	TRBJ1-2	TRBD1	-
TGTGCCAGTAGTATCGGGCCCGTCGGAGAGACCCAGTACTTC	CASSIGPVGETQYF	TRBV19	TRBJ2-5	-	-
TGTGCCAGCAGTCCGGGCCGGACCCAGTACTTC	CASSPGRTQYF	TRBV6-5	TRBJ2-5	-	-
TGCGCCAGCAGTAGACAGGGGTACGAGCAGTACTTC	CASSRQGYEQYF	TRBV10-2	TRBJ2-7	TRBD1	-
TGTGCCAGCAGTGATGGGGGACAGGGGTGGACAGATACGCAGTATTTT	CASSDGGQGWTDTQYF	TRBV25-1	TRBJ2-3	TRBD1	-
TGTGCCAGCACCCCCGACAGGATCTCCTACAATGAGCAGTTCTTC	CASTPDRISYNEQFF	TRBV6-1	TRBJ2-1	-	-
TGTGCCTGGAGTAGGGGTCCTCGAACAGGGGGCTATGGAAACACCATATATTTT	CAWSRGPRTGGYGNTIYF	TRBV30	TRBJ1-3	TRBD1	-
TGTGCCAGCAGTTTTTTTATGGTGTCTAGCGGAAGCACCGGGGAGCTGTTTTTT	CASSFFMVSSGSTGELFF	TRBV27	TRBJ2-2	TRBD2	few
TGTGCCAGCAGCACCTACTACGAGCAGTACTTC	CASSTYYEQYF	TRBV7-9	TRBJ2-7	-	-
TGTGCCATCAGTGGGTCTAGCGGGTCGCCCTACGAGCAGTACTTC	CAISGSSGSPYEQYF	TRBV10-3	TRBJ2-7	TRBD2	once
TGTGCCTGGAGTGGGGCCTGGCTGATCTCTGGAAACACCATATATTTT	CAWSGAWLISGNTIYF	TRBV30	TRBJ1-3	-	-
TGTGCCATCCCGCCGGGCGGAAGGAGGGGGCCCTACGAGCAGTACTTC	CAIPPGGRRGPYEQYF	TRBV10-3	TRBJ2-7	-	-
TGTGCCAGCAGCCAAGGCAGGGGCTTGGGATCCTACAATGAGCAGTTCTTC	CASSQGRGLGSYNEQFF	TRBV4-2	TRBJ2-1	-	-
TGTGCCAGCAGCACGTACAGGGTACTAAGGTTGGCGAACACTGAAGCTTTCTTT	CASSTYRVLRLANTEAFF	TRBV21-1	TRBJ1-1	-	-
TGCAGCGTTGAAAATCCCGGTTCGGGGGGGGCAGGAACCGGGGAGCTGTTTTTT	CSVENPGSGGAGTGELFF	TRBV29-1	TRBJ2-2	TRBD2	-